This TCR beta chain derives from a study of blood T cell repertoires in COVID-19. Study in general: Sites in the United States, Italy and Spain provided acute and convalescent COVID-19 samples.

V lost 6 bases to trimming and J lost 5 bases; unmatched junction nucleotides: 11. Germline CDR1 and CDR2: MNHNY and SVGAGI (reference sequence). The CDR3 has 15 residues. Original processing notes: Scientists estimated how many nucleated cells there were by amplifying reference gene primers. Clones were sequenced by immunoSEQ multiplex PCR, and TCRdb holds only the in-frame ones, with some missing. V and J calls and clone size are given by that table; D and trimming were obtained from the DNA. The sample yields under 85,000 clones, more than 85% seen once. The sequenced sample consisted of peripheral blood. The chain uses TRBV6-6 and TRBJ2-5, with 8 bases aligning to TRBD1. The receptor was derived from a man between 65 and 85 years old with active or convalescent COVID-19. The CDR3 reads CASRRRQGPGETQYF. CDR3 DNA sequence: TGTGCCAGCAGACGGCGACAGGGGCCGGGGGAGACCCAGTACTTC.